The present TCR beta chain was sequenced within a study of blood T cell repertoires in COVID-19. Looking at the study overall: Both acute and convalescent COVID-19 samples were obtained from the United States, Italy and Spain. Sources were T cells, B-cell-depleted T cells, or PBMCs; the material itself was cDNA or gDNA.

The V gene's germline CDR1 is SGHTS and CDR2 YDEGEE. V dropped 0 bases and J dropped 0 bases, with 10 bases sitting between them. This CDR3 is built from 16 residues. The protocol was immunoSEQ multiplex PCR, while the TCRdb copy is restricted to in-frame clones and leaves out a portion. The table has about 190,000 clones, around nine tenths seen once; the top ten hold 1% to 1.4%. The chain combines TRBV5-8 with TRBJ1-5; D is unclear. This clonotype was obtained from a man aged 30 to 45 with acute or convalescent COVID-19. Sequenced sample: peripheral blood. This CDR3 is CASSLGTVYSNQPQHF. The DNA for the CDR3 is TGTGCCAGCAGCTTGGGAACGGTCTATAGCAATCAGCCCCAGCATTTT.